Listed here are 13 T cell receptor beta chains from one sample, sequenced in a study of blood T cell repertoires in COVID-19. Clones were sequenced by immunoSEQ multiplex PCR, and TCRdb holds only the in-frame ones, with some missing. Of about 99,000 clones listed, about 88% were seen once; the top ten hold approximately 5.1%. The sequenced material came from peripheral blood. The receptor set was obtained from a human donor in a cohort sampled during active COVID-19.

J is TRBJ1-6 and V is TRBV5-4; maybe TRBD1 (6 bases). The CDR3 consists of 16 residues. Trimming took 4 bases from V and 3 from J, leaving 14 bases between them. Germline-derived CDR1 and CDR2 are SGHNT and YYREEE (reference sequence). The CDR3 spells CASSTADRIYNSPLHF. The CDR3, as DNA: TGTGCCAGCAGCACCGCGGACAGAATCTATAATTCACCCCTCCACTTT. The variable domain in full, completed from reference TRBV5-4 and TRBJ1-6, reads ETGVTQSPTHLIKTRGQQVTLRCSSQSGHNTVSWYQQALGQGPQFIFQYYREEENGRGNFPPRFSGLQFPNYSSELNVNALELDDSALYLCASSTADRIYNSPLHFGNGTRLTVT.

The chain is built from TRBV28 and TRBJ1-1; D is unclear. There are 10 residues in the CDR3. Germline-derived CDR1 and CDR2 are MDHEN and SYDVKM. Between the trimmed V and J ends, which lost 7 bases and 8 bases, there was a span of 8 bases. DNA for the CDR3: TGTGCCAGCATGGAGGAAGAAGCTTTCTTT. This translates into CASMEEEAFF.

This clone was recorded once. The genes are TRBV6-1 and TRBJ2-1; no clear D. Germline CDR1 and CDR2: MNHNS and SASEGT. This CDR3 has 13 amino acids. The V end was cut by 2 bases, the J end by 9 bases, with 11 bases between. The CDR3 here is CASSENRVGEQFF. In DNA form, the CDR3 reads TGTGCCAGCAGTGAAAATAGAGTCGGTGAGCAGTTCTTC.

This clone was observed once. The chain joins TRBV5-4 to TRBJ2-3; D gene ambiguous. The V gene's germline CDR1 is SGHNT and CDR2 YYREEE (reference sequence). CDR3 length: 13 residues. V shed 10 bases and J shed 1 base, with 13 bases lying between them. In DNA form, the CDR3 reads TGTGCCTACCGGTGGGCAGGCACAGATACGCAGTATTTT. Translation: CAYRWAGTDTQYF.

This clone was counted only a few times. The chain recombines TRBV7-9 with TRBJ2-7; D is undetermined. CDR3 length: 12 amino acids. CDR1 and CDR2 (germline): SEHNR, FQNEAQ (reference sequence). V lost 7 bases, J lost 7 bases, and 14 bases lay in between. The CDR3 DNA reads as TGTGCCAGCATCTCGAAAGAGAAGGAGCAGTACTTC. As protein: CASISKEKEQYF.

This chain joins TRBV5-5 and TRBJ1-2; a possible D gene is TRBD1 (5 bases). V dropped 2 bases and J dropped 4 bases, with 12 bases sitting between them. Germline CDR1 SGHKS, CDR2 YYEKEE (reference sequence). This CDR3 region has 14 residues. The CDR3, as DNA: TGTGCCAGCAGCTTAGAAGGGGCTAGCTATGGCTACACCTTC. Translation gives CASSLEGASYGYTF. The full variable domain, completed using reference TRBV5-5 and TRBJ1-2, is DAGVTQSPTHLIKTRGQQVTLRCSPISGHKSVSWYQQVLGQGPQFIFQYYEKEERGRGNFPDRFSARQFPNYSSELNVNALLLGDSALYLCASSLEGASYGYTFGSGTRLTVV.

The chain joins TRBV6-1 to TRBJ1-4, with TRBD1 matching over 7 bases. There are 15 residues in the CDR3. The V and J ends lost 0 bases and 13 bases, in that order; junction bases with no gene match: 11. Germline CDR1 and CDR2: MNHNS and SASEGT. DNA for the CDR3: TGTGCCAGCAGTGAAGCGGGGGGACCAAGGACAGGACTGTTTTTT. Its protein is CASSEAGGPRTGLFF.

This rearrangement joins TRBV24-1 to TRBJ1-2; D unclear. The CDR3 sequence is 13 residues long. In germline, CDR1 is KGHDR, CDR2 SFDVKD. Deletions cut 6 bases from V and 1 base from J, with 8 bases between. In nucleotides, the CDR3 is TGTGCCACCAGTAACCAGGATAACTATGGCTACACCTTC. Residues: CATSNQDNYGYTF.

The CDR3 DNA reads TGTGCCAGCAGTGAGTCGACAGGAGGCCACGATGAGCAGTTCTTC. Its protein is CASSESTGGHDEQFF. The chain couples TRBV6-1 to TRBJ2-1, with D maybe TRBD1 (6 bases). Germline-derived CDR1 and CDR2 are MNHNS and SASEGT. The V end lost 3 bases, the J end lost 8 bases, and 17 bases lay between the germline ends. This CDR3 comprises 15 residues.

The gene calls are TRBV7-2 and TRBJ2-7; TRBD1 matches 7 bases. Looked up from germline, CDR1 is SGHTA and CDR2 is FQGNSA. The CDR3 extends over 15 amino acids. With V trimmed by 1 base and J by 3 bases, 6 bases remained unmatched. The CDR3 region has the DNA TGTGCCAGCAGCTTAGACGTGGCAGGGGGCTACGAGCAGTACTTC. Its translation: CASSLDVAGGYEQYF.

V gene TRBV5-6 combines with J gene TRBJ2-3, with a tentative D call TRBD2 (6 bases). The CDR3 is made up of 18 amino acids. Trimming shortened V by 3 bases and J by 7 bases, and 27 bases separated the two germline ends. CDR1 is SGHDT and CDR2 is YYEEEE in the germline V gene. The CDR3 sequence: CASSSAIASGISGYTQYF. Written as DNA, the CDR3 is TGTGCCAGCAGCTCAGCAATTGCCTCAGGTATTAGCGGTTATACGCAGTATTTT.

DNA for the CDR3: TGTGCCAGCAGCTTAGGTGCAGCAGATACGCAGTATTTT. Protein sequence: CASSLGAADTQYF. J is TRBJ2-3 and V is TRBV11-3; D remains unclear. The V and J ends lost 1 base and 4 bases respectively, with 6 bases between them. Germline lookup yields CDR1 SGHNT and CDR2 YENEEA. The CDR3 totals 13 residues. The whole variable domain, remainder taken from reference TRBV11-3 and TRBJ2-3, is EAGVVQSPRYKIIEKKQPVAFWCNPISGHNTLYWYLQNLGQGPELLIRYENEEAVDDSQLPKDRFSAERLKGVDSTLKIQPAELGDSAVYLCASSLGAADTQYFGPGTRLTVL.

The chain couples TRBV2 to TRBJ2-1, with 8 bases aligning to TRBD2. Per the germline V gene, CDR1 is SNHLY and CDR2 is FYNNEI. The CDR3 contains 16 residues. Trimming took 7 bases from V and 0 from J; bases not matched to a gene: 8. CDR3 sequence reads: CASNAAGGDSYNEQFF. The CDR3 nucleotides are TGTGCCAGCAATGCTGCGGGAGGAGACTCCTACAATGAGCAGTTCTTC.